Below, 20 T cell receptor beta chains from the same sample are listed, as sequenced in a study of T cells in Graves' hyperthyroidism and ophthalmopathy. Amplified TCR beta CDR3 regions derived from RNA transcripts. Initially, a first-round RT-PCR of the TCR CDR3 employed the HTBI primer set. TCRdb independently ran MiXCR on the multiplex PCR reads; one entry per CDR3 protein. Altogether over 700,000 distinct CDR3 sequences are present, approximately 40% being singletons, with the ten largest covering roughly 8.3%. The sequenced material came from blood. The source is a man aged 18 to 35 with Graves' hyperthyroidism.

At least ten counts were recorded for this clonotype. The chain recombines TRBV5-1 with TRBJ2-5; D not certain. Germline values: CDR1 SGHRS, CDR2 YFSETQ. The CDR3 extends over 14 amino acids. The V end was cut by 2 bases, the J end by 2 bases, with 10 bases between. DNA for the CDR3: TGCGCCAGCAGCTTCTACTCCGATCAAGAGACCCAGTACTTC. This codes for CASSFYSDQETQYF.

This clonotype was counted only a few times. The gene calls are TRBV20-1 and TRBJ2-7; either TRBD1 or TRBD2 may fit D (5 bases each). V shed 3 bases and J shed 3 bases, with 18 bases lying between them. CDR3 length equals 15 residues. Germline V gene lookup returns CDR1 DFQATT and CDR2 SNEGSKA (reference sequence). CDR3 nucleotides: TGCAGTGCTAGTTCTGGGACCGAACCTTACTACGAGCAGTACTTC. This gives the protein CSASSGTEPYYEQYF.

The V and J genes are TRBV29-1 and TRBJ1-5; 10 bases map to TRBD1. V shed 1 base, J shed 0 bases, and the junction held 3 bases outside the gene matches. CDR3 length equals 16 residues. Germline values: CDR1 SQVTM, CDR2 ANQGSEA. CDR3 region: CSVEGGTGDSNQPQHF. The DNA of the CDR3 is TGCAGCGTTGAAGGCGGGACAGGGGATAGCAATCAGCCCCAGCATTTT.

This chain connects TRBV20-1 to TRBJ1-4; 8 bases map to TRBD1. The CDR3 is 13 amino acids. J lost 6 bases, V lost 2 bases, and 2 bases had no gene match. The germline V gene encodes CDR1 DFQATT and CDR2 SNEGSKA (reference sequence). CDR3 sequence (DNA): TGCAGTGCTAGACAGGGGGCAGATGAAAAACTGTTTTTT. This gives the protein CSARQGADEKLFF.

V usage is TRBV12-3 or TRBV12-4 and J usage is TRBJ2-5; 7 bases map to TRBD2. This CDR3 spans 16 amino acids. V lost 3 bases to trimming and J lost 1 base; unmatched junction nucleotides: 8. CDR3 DNA: TGTGCCAGCAGTTTTTTCCCAGCGGGGATCCAAGAGACCCAGTACTTC. It is translated as CASSFFPAGIQETQYF.

There are many counts of this clonotype. The junction shows a germline mismatch at one end, possibly a read error. V usage is TRBV20-1 and J usage is TRBJ2-2; 9 bases align to TRBD2. Germline loops: CDR1 DFQATT, CDR2 SNEGSKA (reference sequence). CDR3 size: 15 residues. CDR3 region: CSASLGLANSGELFF. Here the CDR3 DNA reads TGCAGTGCTAGTCTGGGACTAGCAAACAGCGGGGAGCTGTTTTTT.

This clonotype came up many times. The chain joins TRBV20-1 to TRBJ2-5; no reliable D call. The CDR3 has 10 residues. The germline gives CDR1 DFQATT, CDR2 SNEGSKA (reference sequence). V shed 6 bases and J shed 5 bases, with 7 bases lying between them. In DNA, the CDR3 is TGCAGTGCGCGAAAGGAGACCCAGTACTTC. Translated, it gives CSARKETQYF.

Regarding this clonotype: A read error may explain this, as a much larger clone is one base away. V is TRBV5-1 and J is TRBJ2-7; 7 nucleotides agree with TRBD2. The CDR3 sequence is 13 residues long. Germline V gene sequence: CDR1 SGHRS, CDR2 YFSETQ. The CDR3 protein is CASSSPGDYEQHF. In nucleotides, the CDR3 is TGCGCCAGCAGCTCCCCCGGGGACTACGAGCAGCACTTC.

This clonotype has just a few counts. The chain employs TRBV20-1 and TRBJ1-1; no clear D. This CDR3 contains 12 residues. Germline V gene data show CDR1 as DFQATT and CDR2 as SNEGSKA (reference sequence). Trimming shortened V by 0 bases and J by 7 bases, and 9 bases separated the two germline ends. The CDR3 region is CSARDRAVEAFF. The DNA for the CDR3 is TGCAGTGCTAGAGATCGGGCGGTTGAAGCTTTCTTT.

This chain connects TRBV6-5 to TRBJ2-7; D is unclear. The germline gives CDR1 MNHEY, CDR2 SVGAGI. This CDR3 comprises 16 residues. Trimming removed 4 bases from V and 0 bases from J, with 16 bases in between. The CDR3 spells CASSSSDGISSYEQYF. DNA for the CDR3: TGTGCCAGCAGTTCCTCGGACGGTATTAGCTCCTACGAGCAGTACTTC.

For this clonotype: Just one base apart from a much larger clone, this may be a read error. The chain links TRBV6-5 to TRBJ1-1; no definite D call. Germline CDR1 and CDR2: MNHEY and SVGAGI. The length of the CDR3 is 13 residues. The CDR3 DNA is TGTGCCATCAGTTACGGGTCGGGCACTGAAGCTTTCTTT. Residues: CAISYGSGTEAFF.

The chain uses TRBV10-2 and TRBJ2-7; possibly TRBD1 for D (9 bases). The V end lost 5 bases, the J end lost 2 bases, and 25 bases lay between the germline ends. The germline V gene has CDR1 WSHSY and CDR2 SAAADI. The length of the CDR3 is 18 residues. The CDR3 DNA reads as TGCGCCAGCAGTCTTACAGGGGGCCAAGGCGGGGGGACCTACGAGCAGTACTTC. Protein: CASSLTGGQGGGTYEQYF.

This clonotype was recorded at least ten times. V gene TRBV20-1 combines with J gene TRBJ2-5; 7 bases map to TRBD2. V shed 5 bases, J shed 2 bases, and the junction held 5 bases outside the gene matches. Germline values: CDR1 DFQATT, CDR2 SNEGSKA (reference sequence). The CDR3 spans 13 residues. The CDR3 sequence is CSAQRTSQETQYF. The CDR3 DNA follows: TGCAGTGCTCAGAGGACTAGTCAAGAGACCCAGTACTTC.

This clonotype was counted ten times or more. The genes are TRBV6-5 and TRBJ1-6; D may be TRBD1 (5 bases). V lost 2 bases and J 10 bases, leaving 15 bases between the germline ends. Germline CDR1 reads MNHEY; CDR2 reads SVGAGI. The length of the CDR3 is 15 residues. In DNA, the CDR3 is TGTGCCAGCAGTTACGGGGCAGGGTCCCGATCACCCCTCCACTTT. Translation gives CASSYGAGSRSPLHF.

The chain uses TRBV20-1 and TRBJ1-1, with 7 bases identical to TRBD1. The CDR3 contains 12 residues. Trimming removed 7 bases from V and 11 bases from J; junction bases left unmatched: 13. From germline, CDR1 is DFQATT and CDR2 SNEGSKA (reference sequence). CDR3 loop: CSVPTTGKDAFF. CDR3 DNA sequence: TGCAGTGTCCCAACGACAGGGAAAGATGCTTTCTTT.

This clonotype was seen many times. The gene calls are TRBV9 and TRBJ1-1; D call uncertain. The CDR3 runs to 12 residues. V lost 3 bases and J lost 5, with 8 bases in between. Germline lookup yields CDR1 SGDLS and CDR2 YYNGEE. CDR3 DNA sequence: TGTGCCAGCAGCGCCTGGAATACTGAAGCTTTCTTT. Encoded protein: CASSAWNTEAFF.

The V call is TRBV20-1, the J call TRBJ2-5; perhaps TRBD2 as D (5 bases). CDR3 length equals 16 residues. Germline-derived CDR1 and CDR2 are DFQATT and SNEGSKA (reference sequence). V shed 2 bases and J shed 1 base, with 17 bases lying between them. For the CDR3, the DNA is TGCAGTGCTAGACTTCTCGAGGGTTACCTCCAAGAGACCCAGTACTTC. Translating gives CSARLLEGYLQETQYF.

This sequence joins TRBV2 and TRBJ1-2; D ambiguous. The ends were cut back, 5 bases at V and 2 bases at J, with 21 bases in the middle. The CDR3 totals 17 residues. Germline lookup yields CDR1 SNHLY and CDR2 FYNNEI. The DNA for the CDR3 is TGTGCCAGCAGTACCTGGAACGTAGTAAACTTAAACTATGGCTACACCTTC. Its translation is CASSTWNVVNLNYGYTF. The full variable domain, its missing parts supplied by reference TRBV2 and TRBJ1-2, is EPEVTQTPSHQVTQMGQEVILRCVPISNHLYFYWYRQILGQKVEFLVSFYNNEISEKSEIFDDQFSVERPDGSNFTLKIRSTKLEDSAMYFCASSTWNVVNLNYGYTFGSGTRLTVV.

The chain is built from TRBV20-1 and TRBJ2-7; 12 bases fit TRBD2. V shed 7 bases and J 2 bases; nucleotides not matched to a gene: 15. CDR3 length: 17 amino acids. Per the germline V gene, CDR1 is DFQATT and CDR2 is SNEGSKA (reference sequence). Here the CDR3 DNA reads TGCAGTGTCCATCCCGGGACTAGCGGGCAAATCACCTACGAGCAGTACTTC. Protein product: CSVHPGTSGQITYEQYF.

The chain carries TRBV15 and TRBJ2-5; 7 bases line up with TRBD1. In germline, CDR1 is LNHNV, CDR2 YYDKDF (reference sequence). The CDR3 has 12 residues. V was pared by 11 bases and J by 0 bases, with 3 bases of the junction left unmatched. The DNA of the CDR3 is TGTGCCGGGACAGATAACCAAGAGACCCAGTACTTC. This gives the protein CAGTDNQETQYF. Full variable domain (missing parts from reference TRBV15 and TRBJ2-5): DAMVIQNPRYQVTQFGKPVTLSCSQTLNHNVMYWYQQKSSQAPKLLFHYYDKDFNNEADTPDNFQSRRPNTSFCFLDIRSPGLGDTAMYLCAGTDNQETQYFGPGTRLLVL.